A selection of T cell receptor beta chains follows, all from one sample in a study of spatial heterogeneity in lung cancer. Each CDR3 protein is one row after TCRdb ran MiXCR on the 5' RACE reads. The repertoire holds about 5,700 distinct CDR3 sequences, with roughly 15% as singletons. The sample here was lung tumor tissue, taken at surgery. The receptors here all came from a male donor with early-stage non-small cell lung cancer. CDR3s leave out the opening cysteine and the closing phenylalanine or tryptophan.

ASAMQLGTEAF,TRBJ1-1,TRBV12-3/TRBV12-4
ASSRRGREGYEQY,TRBJ2-7,TRBV27
ASSQAFRRDRRLDEQF,TRBJ2-1,TRBV14
ASSPGGGTGELF,TRBJ2-2,TRBV18
ASSLEGDSYQPQH,TRBJ1-5,TRBV5-1
ASSRSASVSYNEQF,TRBJ2-1,TRBV7-9
ASSESVGTYEQY,TRBJ2-7,TRBV2
ASSYSTLAGYGYT,TRBJ1-2,TRBV6-5
ASRRASALSAKNIQY,TRBJ2-4,TRBV19
ASRTVSAAGELF,TRBJ2-2,TRBV2
ASSTEGSSYEQY,TRBJ2-7,TRBV11-3
ASSLGTTVDTGELF,TRBJ2-2,TRBV5-6
ASSPRLDTGELF,TRBJ2-2,TRBV5-1
ASSFTADHGYT,TRBJ1-2,TRBV19
ASSLTSLAGGTDTQY,TRBJ2-3,TRBV11-2
SASSSGVSTDTQY,TRBJ2-3,TRBV20-1
AWSNSIEGGVLT,TRBJ2-6,TRBV30
ASSPISGTSNEQY,TRBJ2-7,TRBV3-1
SVQGGQGGGETQY,TRBJ2-5,TRBV29-1
ASRPRGVETQY,TRBJ2-5,TRBV28
ASSVDAGSSYNEQF,TRBJ2-1,TRBV9
AIRTPPHNEQF,TRBJ2-1,TRBV10-3
ASSQEGAAGLNTDTQY,TRBJ2-3,TRBV4-3
ASSLASGGISEQF,TRBJ2-1,TRBV5-5
ASSSETGTNEKLF,TRBJ1-4,TRBV5-1
ATSDRGRPNEQF,TRBJ2-1,TRBV24-1
AISAGRHSGANVLT,TRBJ2-6,TRBV10-3
AWSDTGRTGANVLT,TRBJ2-6,TRBV30
ASSFSPLEAF,TRBJ1-1,TRBV5-6